This TCR beta chain is from a study of tumor-infiltrating lymphocytes in primary liver carcinoma. Notes on this clonotype: The final CDR3 position lacks the conserved phenylalanine or tryptophan, pointing to a likely read error. The DNA is omitted, as the CDR3 cannot be located on it reliably, and the CDR3 follows TCRdb's listing.

The authors made TCR beta cDNA from roughly 480 ng total RNA with a constant-region primer. Modified slightly, ARM-PCR produced TCR beta libraries over three nested multiplex PCR rounds. A C-beta reverse primer was combined with TRBV1-TRBV30 forward primers in the first two PCR rounds, and each round had approximately 9 cycles. TCRdb re-derived calls from the multiplex PCR reads in MiXCR, one entry per CDR3 protein. The sample includes around 170,000 distinct CDR3 sequences, 50% to 75% of them seen just once. Looked up from germline, CDR1 is SQVTM and CDR2 is ANQGSEA. From its first to its last residue, the CDR3 has 14 amino acids. The study extracted blood RNA from unsorted whole blood and also extracted germline DNA.

Material for sequencing was peripheral blood. The TCR originated in a man between 35 and 55 years old with primary liver carcinoma and hepatitis B virus infection. The chain uses TRBV29-1 and TRBJ2-7; the table gives TRBD2 as D, unverified against the DNA. The CDR3 is CSAGGLLNNGERYY.